These 28 T cell receptor beta chains were all obtained from the same sample, sequenced in a study of regulatory T cells in long-lasting Graves disease. Time point indicated: newly diagnosed GD, antithyroid drugs for less than 3 months. RNA from PBMCs was the source of the TCR library. TCR beta libraries were built with iRepertoire HTBI primers and Arm-PCR of CDR3 regions. TCRdb redid the calling of the multiplex PCR reads with MiXCR, one entry per CDR3 protein. The sample lists hundreds of thousands of distinct CDR3 sequences; over 15% were seen once. In addition, the sample was reused for a study of T cells in Graves' hyperthyroidism and ophthalmopathy.

The material was peripheral blood mononuclear cells (PBMCs), obtained at new diagnosis, from a patient treated with antithyroid drugs. These receptors all stem from a man in his forties or fifties with Graves disease.

This clonotype has only a few counts. The V call is TRBV3-1, the J call TRBJ2-7, with D maybe TRBD1 (6 bases). Germline CDR1 is LGHDT and CDR2 is YNNKEL (reference sequence). The V end was cut by 0 bases, the J end by 1 base, with 13 bases between. The CDR3 runs 16 residues. The CDR3, as DNA: TGTGCCAGCAGCCAAGAGTTCCTAGGGGGTTCCTACGAGCAGTACTTC. Its translation is CASSQEFLGGSYEQYF.

V and J are TRBV19 and TRBJ1-6, with TRBD1 matching 9 bases. The CDR3 spans 14 residues. Germline lookup yields CDR1 LNHDA and CDR2 SQIVND (reference sequence). J was trimmed by 9 bases and V by 6 bases; bases with no gene match: 6. The CDR3, as DNA: TGTGCCAGTAGCTCGGGACAGGGAAGTTCACCCCTCCACTTT. This translates into CASSSGQGSSPLHF.

This clonotype has ten or more counts. This sequence joins TRBV20-1 and TRBJ2-3; 10 nucleotides align to TRBD2. After removal of 3 bases from V and 4 bases from J, the junction contained 4 bases not matched to a gene. Germline assignment: CDR1 DFQATT and CDR2 SNEGSKA (reference sequence). The CDR3 extends over 14 amino acids. The CDR3 sequence is CSASPAGGADTQYF. CDR3 coding DNA: TGCAGTGCTAGCCCAGCGGGGGGGGCAGATACGCAGTATTTT.

This clonotype was recorded many times. The chain couples TRBV7-2 to TRBJ2-6; TRBD1 or TRBD2 may be the D gene (5 bases each). The CDR3 consists of 17 residues. With 8 bases removed from V and 0 bases from J, the gap between germline ends came to 17 bases. Germline values: CDR1 SGHTA, CDR2 FQGNSA. The CDR3 is CASSLWGRSSGANVLTF. CDR3 nucleotide sequence: TGTGCCAGCTCCCTCTGGGGACGGAGCTCTGGGGCCAACGTCCTGACTTTC. Drawing the rest from reference TRBV7-2 and TRBJ2-6, the complete variable domain is GAGVSQSPSNKVTEKGKDVELRCDPISGHTALYWYRQSLGQGLEFLIYFQGNSAPDKSGLPSDRFSAERTGGSVSTLTIQRTQQEDSAVYLCASSLWGRSSGANVLTFGAGSRLTVL.

The genes are TRBV9 and TRBJ2-5; 9 bases match TRBD2. Germline CDR1 SGDLS, CDR2 YYNGEE. Trimming took 4 bases from V and 5 from J; bases not matched to a gene: 9. The CDR3 has 15 residues. The CDR3 nucleotides are TGTGCCAGCAGCTCCCAGGCACTAGCGGGTGAGACCCAGTACTTC. It is translated as CASSSQALAGETQYF.

This clonotype was observed a few times. The rearrangement uses TRBV11-3 and TRBJ2-6, with 7 nucleotides matching TRBD1. Germline V lookup: CDR1 SGHNT, CDR2 YENEEA. The length of the CDR3 is 16 residues. V was pared by 5 bases and J by 0 bases, with 4 bases of the junction left unmatched. The CDR3 loop reads CASSIQGISGANVLTF. The DNA for the CDR3 is TGTGCCAGCAGCATACAGGGGATCTCTGGGGCCAACGTCCTGACTTTC. The whole variable domain, remainder taken from reference TRBV11-3 and TRBJ2-6, is EAGVVQSPRYKIIEKKQPVAFWCNPISGHNTLYWYLQNLGQGPELLIRYENEEAVDDSQLPKDRFSAERLKGVDSTLKIQPAELGDSAVYLCASSIQGISGANVLTFGAGSRLTVL.

In this sample, this clonotype turned up many times. The genes are TRBV12-3 or TRBV12-4 and TRBJ1-6, with 8 bases aligning to TRBD1. The V gene end was trimmed by 5 bases and the J gene end by 7 bases; junction bases not matched to a gene: 7. The CDR3 spans 15 residues. CDR3 sequence reads: CASSAHRTGNSPLHF. DNA of the CDR3: TGTGCCAGCAGTGCCCATCGGACAGGGAATTCACCCCTCCACTTT.

The chain employs TRBV29-1 and TRBJ2-1; either TRBD1 or TRBD2 may supply D (5 bases each). From germline, CDR1 is SQVTM and CDR2 ANQGSEA. The V end was cut by 6 bases, the J end by 5 bases, with 8 bases between. The CDR3 is made up of 11 amino acids. The CDR3 DNA reads as TGCAGCGTAAGGGACCACAATGAGCAGTTCTTC. Its translation: CSVRDHNEQFF.

The chain uses TRBV3-1 and TRBJ1-6; no clear D gene. This CDR3 contains 14 residues. Looked up from germline, CDR1 is LGHDT and CDR2 is YNNKEL (reference sequence). V was clipped by 0 bases and J by 8 bases, with 8 bases between them. This CDR3 is CASSQEPGYSPLHF. The CDR3 DNA follows: TGTGCCAGCAGCCAAGAACCGGGTTATTCACCCCTCCACTTT.

About this clonotype: A read error may explain this, as a much larger clone is one base away. The rearrangement uses TRBV2 and TRBJ2-2; D not resolved. From germline, CDR1 is SNHLY and CDR2 FYNNEI. CDR3 length: 14 residues. V lost 10 bases and J lost 5, with 17 bases in between. Written as DNA, the CDR3 is TGTGCCAACACCCCCTTCAGGCCGACCGGGGAGCTGTTTTTT. It is translated as CANTPFRPTGELFF.

The rearrangement joins TRBV6-5 to TRBJ2-5, with D tentatively TRBD1 (5 bases). The length of the CDR3 is 14 residues. Germline lookup yields CDR1 MNHEY and CDR2 SVGAGI. V was clipped by 4 bases and J by 1 base, with 10 bases between them. The CDR3 protein is CASSSSDSQETQYF. In DNA, the CDR3 is TGTGCCAGCAGTTCGTCCGACAGCCAAGAGACCCAGTACTTC.

The table lists this clonotype with many counts. V and J are TRBV27 and TRBJ2-7; 11 positions match TRBD2. The CDR3 consists of 16 residues. Germline loops: CDR1 MNHEY, CDR2 SMNVEV (reference sequence). The ends lost 2 bases at V and 3 bases at J; junction bases unmatched: 6. The CDR3 region has the DNA TGTGCCAGCAGTTTAGGGGGTAGCGGGGGGGACTACGAGCAGTACTTC. It codes for CASSLGGSGGDYEQYF.

This clonotype was detected a few times. The chain joins TRBV15 to TRBJ1-3; the match to TRBD1 covers 8 bases. V shed 8 bases, J shed 1 base, and the junction held 4 bases outside the gene matches. The CDR3 length is 14 residues. Germline CDR1 LNHNV, CDR2 YYDKDF (reference sequence). The CDR3 nucleotides read TGTGCCACCGGCCAGGGGGCATCTGGAAACACCATATATTTT. Translation: CATGQGASGNTIYF.

The sample holds a few counts of this clonotype. This chain joins TRBV10-3 and TRBJ1-1; D gene ambiguous. Germline CDR1 is ENHRY and CDR2 is SYGVKD. The CDR3 length is 12 residues. The V end was cut by 3 bases, the J end by 11 bases, with 13 bases between. The CDR3 region is CAISDLADNAFF. In DNA form, the CDR3 reads TGTGCCATCAGTGACTTAGCTGACAACGCTTTCTTT.

The chain combines TRBV7-9 with TRBJ2-6; 7 bases are a match to TRBD1. The germline V gene has CDR1 SEHNR and CDR2 FQNEAQ (reference sequence). J lost 2 bases, V lost 6 bases, and 13 bases had no gene match. There are 18 residues in the CDR3. The CDR3 is CASRYTQGPTAGANVLTF. CDR3 nucleotide sequence: TGTGCCAGCAGATACACACAGGGGCCCACCGCTGGGGCCAACGTCCTGACTTTC.

The V call is TRBV10-3, the J call TRBJ2-7; D gene ambiguous. V was pared by 0 bases and J by 0 bases, with 15 bases between. This CDR3 has 17 residues. Germline V gene sequence: CDR1 ENHRY, CDR2 SYGVKD. The CDR3: CAISESVGRTSSYEQYF. CDR3 sequence (DNA): TGTGCCATCAGTGAGTCTGTCGGCAGGACGAGCTCCTACGAGCAGTACTTC.

The V call is TRBV6-1, the J call TRBJ2-1; weak D call: TRBD1 (5 bases). Germline CDR1 reads MNHNS; CDR2 reads SASEGT. The V and J ends lost 3 bases and 8 bases respectively, with 14 bases between them. This CDR3 has 14 residues. CDR3 residues: CASSDKGQGDEQFF. CDR3 coding DNA: TGTGCCAGCAGTGACAAGGGGCAGGGCGATGAGCAGTTCTTC.

The chain couples TRBV7-6 to TRBJ2-2; 8 bases fit TRBD1. V lost 5 bases and J lost 0; bases outside the gene matches: 5. This CDR3 spans 16 amino acids. Germline values: CDR1 SGHVS, CDR2 FNYEAQ. The DNA for the CDR3 is TGTGCCAGCAGCCCATGGACAGGGTCGAACACCGGGGAGCTGTTTTTT. As protein: CASSPWTGSNTGELFF.

This clonotype appeared many times. The chain combines TRBV2 with TRBJ1-1; 7 nucleotides line up with TRBD1. The CDR3 runs 14 residues. Germline CDR1 reads SNHLY; CDR2 reads FYNNEI. The J segment lost 5 bases and the V segment lost 2 bases, leaving 5 bases of the junction unmatched. CDR3 in amino acids: CASSESGGGTEAFF. DNA of the CDR3: TGTGCCAGCAGTGAATCAGGGGGTGGTACTGAAGCTTTCTTT.

Ten or more counts support this clonotype. The chain uses TRBV2 and TRBJ1-1; 8 bases are a match to TRBD1. The CDR3 contains 14 residues. The junction had 8 bases not matched to a gene; V was cut back by 6 bases and J by 5 bases. Germline assignment: CDR1 SNHLY and CDR2 FYNNEI. CDR3 in amino acids: CASRIQGGRTEAFF. In DNA form, the CDR3 reads TGTGCCAGCAGGATACAGGGGGGGAGGACTGAAGCTTTCTTT.

The CDR3 region has the DNA TGTGCCAGCAGCCCCCGATATGGGGAAGCCGGTCTGAGGGAGCTGTTTTTT. Its translation: CASSPRYGEAGLRELFF. This rearrangement joins TRBV9 to TRBJ2-2; no definite D call. Per the germline V gene, CDR1 is SGDLS and CDR2 is YYNGEE. CDR3 size: 17 residues. V lost 4 bases to trimming and J lost 9 bases, with 25 bases between them. Full variable domain (missing parts from reference TRBV9 and TRBJ2-2): DSGVTQTPKHLITATGQRVTLRCSPRSGDLSVYWYQQSLDQGLQFLIQYYNGEERAKGNILERFSAQQFPDLHSELNLSSLELGDSALYFCASSPRYGEAGLRELFFGEGSRLTVL.

There are many counts of this clonotype. The CDR3 spells CASTDRNQPQHF. CDR3 bases: TGTGCCAGTACCGATAGGAATCAGCCCCAGCATTTT. V usage is TRBV2 and J usage is TRBJ1-5; unclear D gene. Germline CDR1 is SNHLY and CDR2 is FYNNEI. This CDR3 region has 12 residues. V shed 9 bases and J shed 4 bases, with 10 bases lying between them.

The V and J genes are TRBV15 and TRBJ2-7, with 7 bases identical to TRBD2. The CDR3 length is 17 residues. CDR1 and CDR2 (germline): LNHNV, YYDKDF (reference sequence). With V trimmed by 3 bases and J by 0 bases, 11 bases remained unmatched. The CDR3 sequence is CATSSERGRGYSYEQYF. CDR3 coding DNA: TGTGCCACCAGCAGTGAACGGGGGAGGGGCTACTCCTACGAGCAGTACTTC.

This clonotype has more than one count but fewer than ten. The chain uses TRBV4-2 and TRBJ2-1; D is possibly TRBD1 (5 bases). There are 14 residues in the CDR3. Trimming stripped 1 base from V and 2 bases from J, with 6 bases between. Germline V gene lookup returns CDR1 LGHNA and CDR2 YNFKEQ. CDR3 coding DNA: TGTGCCAGCAGCCAAGGGGGCCCCTACAATGAGCAGTTCTTC. It codes for CASSQGGPYNEQFF.

This clonotype appeared a few times. The gene calls are TRBV5-1 and TRBJ2-3; TRBD2 is a possible D gene (7 bases). CDR3 size: 14 residues. Germline V gene sequence: CDR1 SGHRS, CDR2 YFSETQ. V lost 2 bases, J lost 5 bases, and 12 bases lay in between. CDR3 DNA sequence: TGCGCCAGCAGCTTCCGGGGGGCGGAAGATACGCAGTATTTT. Protein product: CASSFRGAEDTQYF.

The table lists this clonotype with a count of one. A much larger clone differs by one base, so this may be a read error. This chain joins TRBV6-2 or TRBV6-3 and TRBJ1-1, with D possibly matching TRBD1 (6 bases). The CDR3 consists of 14 residues. Per the germline V gene, CDR1 is MNHEY and CDR2 is SVGEGT. V shed 5 bases and J shed 3 bases, with 13 bases lying between them. The chain's CDR3 is CASSTQQGYTEAFF. The CDR3 bases are TGTGCCAGCAGTACCCAACAGGGCTACACTGAAGCTTTCTTT.

This clonotype was seen repeatedly, ten times or more. V gene TRBV4-2 combines with J gene TRBJ2-5, with 7 bases lining up with TRBD2. V was clipped by 2 bases and J by 7 bases; unmatched bases: 4. CDR1 and CDR2 (germline): LGHNA, YNFKEQ. The CDR3 consists of 13 residues. CDR3 amino acids: CASSQREDGTQYF. The CDR3, as DNA: TGTGCCAGCAGCCAACGGGAGGACGGGACCCAGTACTTC.

This clonotype was seen repeatedly, ten times or more. V gene TRBV30 combines with J gene TRBJ2-7, with 10 bases identical to TRBD1. The CDR3 length is 15 residues. The junction had 9 bases not matched to a gene; V was cut back by 2 bases and J by 5 bases. The germline gives CDR1 GTSNPN, CDR2 SVGIG (reference sequence). The DNA of the CDR3 is TGTGCCTGGAGTCCGGGACAGGGGAAATTCGACGAGCAGTACTTC. Amino acids: CAWSPGQGKFDEQYF.